Reported below is one TCR beta chain. What it binds is unknown. These data come from a study of T-cell reconstitution after alpha-beta-depleted transplantation in children. The length of the CDR3 is 14 residues. Germline V CDR1 and CDR2: SGHVS, FNYEAQ. V shed 4 bases, J shed 13 bases, and the junction held 7 bases outside the gene matches. Preparation of the TCRbeta library used unique molecular identifiers. TCRdb re-called the PCR reads with MiXCR, one entry per CDR3 protein. Here the sample spans approximately 650,000 distinct CDR3 sequences, around 13% being singletons. Study-wide findings and caveats: By about two months after transplant, alpha-beta T cells reportedly arose from several hundred graft clones that had expanded.

The source of this sequence is a girl aged 2 to 9 with congenital amegakaryocytic thrombocytopenia, due to receive a stem cell transplant. The chain has TRBV7-6 and TRBJ2-1, with 13 bases fitting TRBD2. The sequenced sample was PBMCs, obtained before TCRalphabeta/CD19-depleted stem cell transplant. The CDR3 nucleotides read TGTGCCAGCAGCTCCGCACTAGCGGGAGGGCCTCAGTTCTTC. This sequence encodes CASSSALAGGPQFF.